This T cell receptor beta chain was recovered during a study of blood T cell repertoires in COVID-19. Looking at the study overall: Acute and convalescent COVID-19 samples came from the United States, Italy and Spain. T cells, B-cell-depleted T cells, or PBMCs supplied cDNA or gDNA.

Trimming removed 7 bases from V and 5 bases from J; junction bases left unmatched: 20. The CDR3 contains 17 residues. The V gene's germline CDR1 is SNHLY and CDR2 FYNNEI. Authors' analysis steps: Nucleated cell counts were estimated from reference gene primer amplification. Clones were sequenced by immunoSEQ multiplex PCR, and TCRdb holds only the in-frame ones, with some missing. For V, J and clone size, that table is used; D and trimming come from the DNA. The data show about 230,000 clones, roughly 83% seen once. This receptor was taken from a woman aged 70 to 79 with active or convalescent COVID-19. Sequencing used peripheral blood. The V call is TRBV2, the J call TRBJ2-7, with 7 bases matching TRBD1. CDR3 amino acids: CASMNVPFRDSRDEQYF. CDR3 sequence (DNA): TGTGCCAGCATGAACGTTCCGTTCCGGGACAGTAGAGACGAGCAGTACTTC.